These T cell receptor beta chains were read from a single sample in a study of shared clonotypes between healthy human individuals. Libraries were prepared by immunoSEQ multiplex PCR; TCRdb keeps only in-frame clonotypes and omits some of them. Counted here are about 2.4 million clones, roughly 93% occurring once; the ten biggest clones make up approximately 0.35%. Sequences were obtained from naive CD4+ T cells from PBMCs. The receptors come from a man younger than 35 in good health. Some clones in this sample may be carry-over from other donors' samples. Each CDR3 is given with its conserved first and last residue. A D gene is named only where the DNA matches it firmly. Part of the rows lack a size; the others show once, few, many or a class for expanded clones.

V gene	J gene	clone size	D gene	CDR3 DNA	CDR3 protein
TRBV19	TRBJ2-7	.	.	TGTGCCAGTAGTATAGTGTTCGGGTCGTCCTACGAGCAGTACTTC	CASSIVFGSSYEQYF
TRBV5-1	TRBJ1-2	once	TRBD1	TGCGCCAGCAGCCCAGGGACAGTAAGGTGGGGCTACACCTTC	CASSPGTVRWGYTF
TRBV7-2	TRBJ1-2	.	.	TGTGCCAGCAGCCCACTTTCGGGGACGGCTAACTATGGCTACACCTTC	CASSPLSGTANYGYTF
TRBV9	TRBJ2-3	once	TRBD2	TGTGCCAGCAGCGTAGGTGGACTAGCGGGATTCACAGATACGCAGTATTTT	CASSVGGLAGFTDTQYF
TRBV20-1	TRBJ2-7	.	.	TGCAGTGCTACAGCAACGTACGAGCAGTACTTC	CSATATYEQYF
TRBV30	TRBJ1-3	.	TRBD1	TGTGCCTTGCCGACAGGGGGTATCTCTGGAAACACCATATATTTT	CALPTGGISGNTIYF
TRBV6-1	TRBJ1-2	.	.	TGTGCCAGCAGTGAAGCGGCCACAGCTAACTATGGCTACACCTTC	CASSEAATANYGYTF
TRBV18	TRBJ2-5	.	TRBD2	TGTGCCAGCTCACCGATAGCGGGAGGGTCCGAGACCCAGTACTTC	CASSPIAGGSETQYF
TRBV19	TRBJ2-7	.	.	TGTGCCAGTAGTATCCACCCGGATCGATCCTACGAGCAGTACTTC	CASSIHPDRSYEQYF
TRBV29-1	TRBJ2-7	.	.	TGCAGCGTTGCGTCAGGGGCCTACGAGCAGTACTTC	CSVASGAYEQYF
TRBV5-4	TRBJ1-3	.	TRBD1	TGTGCCAGCAGCCCGGACAGGGGAAGTGGAAACACCATATATTTT	CASSPDRGSGNTIYF
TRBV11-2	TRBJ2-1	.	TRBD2	TGTGCCAGCAGTCCCCAATTAGCGGGACTATACAATGAGCAGTTCTTC	CASSPQLAGLYNEQFF
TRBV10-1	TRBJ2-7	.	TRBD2	TGCGCCAGCAGTGAGTGGCCCACTAGCGGGAGGGCCCACGAGCAGTACTTC	CASSEWPTSGRAHEQYF
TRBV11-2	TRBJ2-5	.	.	TGTGCCAGCAGCTTACCCCCCACAGGACAAGAGACCCAGTACTTC	CASSLPPTGQETQYF
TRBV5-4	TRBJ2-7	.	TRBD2	TGTGCCAGCAGCCAGCTAGCGGGGAACTCCTACGAGCAGTACTTC	CASSQLAGNSYEQYF
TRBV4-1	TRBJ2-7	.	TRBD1	TGCGCCAGCAGCCAAGAAATTACAGGGGGCAGAAGCTACGAGCAGTACTTC	CASSQEITGGRSYEQYF
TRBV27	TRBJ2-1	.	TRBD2	TGTGCCAGCAGTTTCTGGGTAGCGGGAGGCGACTCCTACAATGAGCAGTTCTTC	CASSFWVAGGDSYNEQFF
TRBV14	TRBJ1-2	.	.	TGTGCCAGCAGCCAAGTAGGCTATGGCTACACCTTC	CASSQVGYGYTF
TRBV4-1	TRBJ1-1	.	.	TGCGCCAGCAGCCAAGTTCCGCTAACCCTACGGACGGTTGAAGCTTTCTTT	CASSQVPLTLRTVEAFF
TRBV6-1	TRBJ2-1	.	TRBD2	TGTGCCAGCAGTGAGTCTAGCGGGGTCAACAATGAGCAGTTCTTC	CASSESSGVNNEQFF
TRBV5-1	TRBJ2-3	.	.	TGCGCCAGCAGCTTGTGGCAGGGCACAGATACGCAGTATTTT	CASSLWQGTDTQYF
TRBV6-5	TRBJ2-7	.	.	TGTGCCAGCAGTTCAGACGGGAACTACGAGCAGTACTTC	CASSSDGNYEQYF
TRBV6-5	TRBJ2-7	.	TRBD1	TGTGCCAGCGTTGGACAGGGAAATGTTTACGAGCAGTACTTC	CASVGQGNVYEQYF
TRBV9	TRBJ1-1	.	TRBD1	TGTGCCAGCAGCGTAGTCGTCGGACAGGGGGGACCAAACACTGAAGCTTTCTTT	CASSVVVGQGGPNTEAFF
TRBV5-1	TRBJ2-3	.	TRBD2	TGCGCCAGCAGTTTCATAGCGGGAGGGCCGGCAGTTACGCAGTATTTT	CASSFIAGGPAVTQYF
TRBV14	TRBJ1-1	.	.	TGTGCCAGCAGCCGGGGCTTGAACACTGAAGCTTTCTTT	CASSRGLNTEAFF
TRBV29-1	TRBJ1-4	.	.	TGCAGCGTTCAAGCCACAGGGACTGGTAATGAAAAACTGTTTTTT	CSVQATGTGNEKLFF
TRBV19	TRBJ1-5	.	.	TGTGCCAGTAGTAATCGGGCAGCTAATCAGCCCCAGCATTTT	CASSNRAANQPQHF
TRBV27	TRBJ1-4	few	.	TGTGCCAGCAGCCCTGGACGGGAACTGGGGAATGAAAAACTGTTTTTT	CASSPGRELGNEKLFF
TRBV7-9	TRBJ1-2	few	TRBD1	TGTGCCAGCAGCTTATTGTCCGGGACAGTTAACTATGGCTACACCTTC	CASSLLSGTVNYGYTF
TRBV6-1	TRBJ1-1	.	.	TGTGCCAGCAGTGCGGACACGAACACTGAAGCTTTCTTT	CASSADTNTEAFF
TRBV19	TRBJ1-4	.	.	TGTGCCAGTAGTCGGGACATCAGACCTAATGAAAAACTGTTTTTT	CASSRDIRPNEKLFF
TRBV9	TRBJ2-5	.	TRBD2	TGTGCCAGCAGCCCCGGACTAGCGGGAGGGCAAGAGACCCAGTACTTC	CASSPGLAGGQETQYF
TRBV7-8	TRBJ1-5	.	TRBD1	TGTGCCAGCAGCGCCGGACAGGGGAGCAATCAGCCCCAGCATTTT	CASSAGQGSNQPQHF
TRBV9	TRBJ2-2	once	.	TGTGCCAGCAGCGTAGTTGCGGGAACCACCGGGGAGCTGTTTTTT	CASSVVAGTTGELFF
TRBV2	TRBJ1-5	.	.	TGTGCCAGCAGTCGAGAGGGGGGGTTCTATCAGCCCCAGCATTTT	CASSREGGFYQPQHF